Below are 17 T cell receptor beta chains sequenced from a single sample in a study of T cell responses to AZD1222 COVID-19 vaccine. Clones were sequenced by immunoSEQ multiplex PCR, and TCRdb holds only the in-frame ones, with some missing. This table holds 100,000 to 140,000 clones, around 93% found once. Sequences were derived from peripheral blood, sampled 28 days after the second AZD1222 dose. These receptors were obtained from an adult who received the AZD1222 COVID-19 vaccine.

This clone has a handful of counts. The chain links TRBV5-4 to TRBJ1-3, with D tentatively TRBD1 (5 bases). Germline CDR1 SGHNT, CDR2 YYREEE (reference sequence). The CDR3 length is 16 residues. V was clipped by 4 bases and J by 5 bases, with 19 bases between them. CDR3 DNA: TGTGCCAGCAGCGCGGGGCCCGACCCCGGCCGAAACACCATATATTTT. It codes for CASSAGPDPGRNTIYF.

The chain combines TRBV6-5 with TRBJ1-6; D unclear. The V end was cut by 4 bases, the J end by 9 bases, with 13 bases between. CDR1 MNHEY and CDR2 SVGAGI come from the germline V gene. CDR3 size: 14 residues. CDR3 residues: CASSLTDQTSPLHF. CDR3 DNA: TGTGCCAGCAGTTTAACAGACCAGACTTCACCCCTCCACTTT.

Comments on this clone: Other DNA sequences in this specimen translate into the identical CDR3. The CDR3 sequence is CASSLDRAGNTIYF. The CDR3 nucleotides are TGCGCCAGCAGCTTGGACAGGGCTGGAAACACCATATATTTT. The V gene is TRBV5-1, the J gene TRBJ1-3; TRBD1 might be the D (6 bases). The CDR3 has 14 residues. Germline loops: CDR1 SGHRS, CDR2 YFSETQ. V was trimmed by 0 bases and J by 2 bases, leaving 6 bases between them. Full variable domain (outside the CDR3, taken from reference TRBV5-1 and TRBJ1-3): KAGVTQTPRYLIKTRGQQVTLSCSPISGHRSVSWYQQTPGQGLQFLFEYFSETQRNKGNFPGRFSGRQFSNSRSEMNVSTLELGDSALYLCASSLDRAGNTIYFGEGSWLTVV.

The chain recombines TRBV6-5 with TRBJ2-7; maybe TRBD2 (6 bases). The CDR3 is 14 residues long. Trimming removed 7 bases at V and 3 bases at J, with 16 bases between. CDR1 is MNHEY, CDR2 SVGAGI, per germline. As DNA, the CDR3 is TGTGCCAGCAATCGACTAGGGAAACACTACGAGCAGTACTTC. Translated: CASNRLGKHYEQYF.

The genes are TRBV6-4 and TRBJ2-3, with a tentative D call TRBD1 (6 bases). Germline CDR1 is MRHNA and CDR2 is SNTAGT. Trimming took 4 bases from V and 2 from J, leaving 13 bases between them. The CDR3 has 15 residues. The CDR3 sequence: CASSGGRGHTDTQYF. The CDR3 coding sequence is TGTGCCAGCAGTGGCGGCAGGGGCCACACAGATACGCAGTATTTT.

In DNA form, the CDR3 reads TGTGCCAGCAGTCAGGACAGATTTAATGAAAAACTGTTTTTT. Encoded protein: CASSQDRFNEKLFF. J is TRBJ1-4 and V is TRBV14, with D perhaps matching TRBD1 (6 bases). The CDR3 has 14 residues. CDR1 is SGHDN and CDR2 is FVKESK in the germline V gene. Deletions cut 6 bases from V and 4 bases from J, with 12 bases between.

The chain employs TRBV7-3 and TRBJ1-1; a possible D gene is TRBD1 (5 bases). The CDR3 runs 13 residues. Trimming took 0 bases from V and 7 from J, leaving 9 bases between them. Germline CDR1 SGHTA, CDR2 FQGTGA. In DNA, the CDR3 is TGTGCCAGCAGCTTAACCGGGGACGGTGAAGCTTTCTTT. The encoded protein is CASSLTGDGEAFF.

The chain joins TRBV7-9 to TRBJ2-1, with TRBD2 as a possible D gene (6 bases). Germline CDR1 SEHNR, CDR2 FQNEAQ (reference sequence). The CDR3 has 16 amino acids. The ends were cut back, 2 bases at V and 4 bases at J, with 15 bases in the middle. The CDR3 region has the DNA TGTGCCAGCAGCTTATGGGGGTCTAGCGAATACAATGAGCAGTTCTTC. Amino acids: CASSLWGSSEYNEQFF.

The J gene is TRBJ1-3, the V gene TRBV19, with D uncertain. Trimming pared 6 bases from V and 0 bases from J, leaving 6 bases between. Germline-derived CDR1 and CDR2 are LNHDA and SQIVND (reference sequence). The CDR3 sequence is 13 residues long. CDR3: CASRAISGNTIYF. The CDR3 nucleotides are TGTGCCAGTAGGGCAATCTCTGGAAACACCATATATTTT.

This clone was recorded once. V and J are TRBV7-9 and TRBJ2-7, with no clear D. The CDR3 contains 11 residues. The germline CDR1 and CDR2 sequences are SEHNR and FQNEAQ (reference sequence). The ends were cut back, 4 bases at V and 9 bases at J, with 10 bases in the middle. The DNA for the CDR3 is TGTGCCAGCAGCTCGGAGAGAGGGCAGTACTTC. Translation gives CASSSERGQYF.

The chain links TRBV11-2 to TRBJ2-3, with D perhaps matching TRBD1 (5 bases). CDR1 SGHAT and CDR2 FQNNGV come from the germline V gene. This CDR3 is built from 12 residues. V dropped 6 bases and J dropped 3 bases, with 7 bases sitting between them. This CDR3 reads CASRYRTDTQYF. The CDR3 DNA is TGTGCCAGCAGATACAGGACAGATACGCAGTATTTT.

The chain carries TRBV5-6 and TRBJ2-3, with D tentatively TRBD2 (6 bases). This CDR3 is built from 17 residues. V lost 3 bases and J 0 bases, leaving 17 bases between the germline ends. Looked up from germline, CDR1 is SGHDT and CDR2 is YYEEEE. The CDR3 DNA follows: TGTGCCAGCAGCTCCCCTGCGGGGTTACAGAGCACAGATACGCAGTATTTT. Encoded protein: CASSSPAGLQSTDTQYF.

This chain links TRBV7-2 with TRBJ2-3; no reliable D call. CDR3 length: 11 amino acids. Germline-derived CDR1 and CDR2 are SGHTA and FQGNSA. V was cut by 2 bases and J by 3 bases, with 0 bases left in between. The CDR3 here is CASSLTDTQYF. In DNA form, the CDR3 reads TGTGCCAGCAGCTTAACAGATACGCAGTATTTT.

CDR3 nucleotides: TGTGCCAGCAGCCAAGGACAGGGGAGGGGGAGTGGCTACACCTTC. Residues: CASSQGQGRGSGYTF. The chain recombines TRBV14 with TRBJ1-2, with 8 bases lining up with TRBD1. Germline assignment: CDR1 SGHDN and CDR2 FVKESK. Trimming at V came to 1 base and at J to 7 bases, leaving 8 bases not matched to a gene. The CDR3 is made up of 15 amino acids.

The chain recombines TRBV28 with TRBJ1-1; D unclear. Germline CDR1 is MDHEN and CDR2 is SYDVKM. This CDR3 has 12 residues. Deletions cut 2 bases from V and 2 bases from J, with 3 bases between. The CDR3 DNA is TGTGCCAGCAGTTTAGAAAACACTGAAGCTTTCTTT. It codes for CASSLENTEAFF.

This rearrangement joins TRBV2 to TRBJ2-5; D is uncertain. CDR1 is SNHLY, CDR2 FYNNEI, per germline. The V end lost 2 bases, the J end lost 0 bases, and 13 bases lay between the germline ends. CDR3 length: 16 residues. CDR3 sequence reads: CASSEHLGTNQETQYF. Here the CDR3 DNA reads TGTGCCAGCAGTGAACACCTAGGCACCAACCAAGAGACCCAGTACTTC.

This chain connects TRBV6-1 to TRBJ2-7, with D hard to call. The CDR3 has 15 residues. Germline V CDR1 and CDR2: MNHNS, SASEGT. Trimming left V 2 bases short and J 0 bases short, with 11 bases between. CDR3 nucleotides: TGTGCCAGCAGTGAACCCGTGTGGAGCTCCTACGAGCAGTACTTC. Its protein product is CASSEPVWSSYEQYF.